This TCR beta chain was captured by sequencing in a study of T cell repertoires in cytomegalovirus infection. Overall study: Public TCR beta signatures marked donors with CMV infection and the matching HLA.

TCRdb itself ran the reads through MiXCR, one entry per CDR3 protein. The sample shows 200,000 to 300,000 distinct CDR3 sequences, roughly 13% of them seen only once. The CDR3 spans 17 residues. Per germline, CDR1 SGHNT and CDR2 YYREEE (reference sequence). The V and J ends lost 1 base and 1 base respectively, with 15 bases between them. Study-level findings and limits: The study found HLA-C-restricted CMV-specific TCR beta clonotypes dominating the ex vivo response. Frequencies of public TCR beta families were cumulated, and this identified carriers of CMV plus the relevant HLA.

This clonotype was observed a handful of times. The target antigen is unknown. This chain links TRBV5-4 with TRBJ2-1; a possible D gene is TRBD1 (7 bases). The sequenced sample was PBMCs. The receptor was isolated from a human donor in good health (CMV status not recorded). Some clones in this sample may be carry-over from other donors' samples. The CDR3, as DNA: TGTGCCAGCAGCTTGCCCAGGGGGGAGCAGTCCTACAATGAGCAGTTCTTC. Its translation: CASSLPRGEQSYNEQFF.